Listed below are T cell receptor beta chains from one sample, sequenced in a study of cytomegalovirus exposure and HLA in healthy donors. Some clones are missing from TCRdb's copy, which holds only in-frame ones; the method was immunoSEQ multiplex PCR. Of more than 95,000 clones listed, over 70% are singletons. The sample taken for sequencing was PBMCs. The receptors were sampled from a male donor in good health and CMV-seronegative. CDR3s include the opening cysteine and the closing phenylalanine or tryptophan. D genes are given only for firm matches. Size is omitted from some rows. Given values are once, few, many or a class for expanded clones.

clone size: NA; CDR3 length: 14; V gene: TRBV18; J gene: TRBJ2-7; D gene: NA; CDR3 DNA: TGTGCCAGCTCAGGGGGGACGGCTTCCTACGAGCAGTACTTC; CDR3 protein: CASSGGTASYEQYF
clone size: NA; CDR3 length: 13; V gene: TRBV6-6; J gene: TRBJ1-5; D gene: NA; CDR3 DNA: TGTGCCAGCAGTTACGGCTTAAATCAGCCCCAGCATTTT; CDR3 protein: CASSYGLNQPQHF
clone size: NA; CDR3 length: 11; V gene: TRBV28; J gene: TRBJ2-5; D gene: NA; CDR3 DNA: TGTGCCAGCAGTCCCGCGGAGACCCAGTACTTC; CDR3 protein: CASSPAETQYF
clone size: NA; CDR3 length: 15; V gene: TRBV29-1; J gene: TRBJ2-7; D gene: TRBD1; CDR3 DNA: TGCAGCGTTGAAGATGGGACAGGGGACTCCTACGAGCAGTACTTC; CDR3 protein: CSVEDGTGDSYEQYF
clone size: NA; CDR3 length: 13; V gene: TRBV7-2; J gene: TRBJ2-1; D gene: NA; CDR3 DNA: TGTGCCAGCAGCTTACCAGGGGAAGGTGAGCAGTTCTTC; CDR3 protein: CASSLPGEGEQFF
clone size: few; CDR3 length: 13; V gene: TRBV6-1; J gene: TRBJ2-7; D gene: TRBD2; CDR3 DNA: TGTGCCAGCAGTGGGACTAGCGGTGACGAGCAGTACTTC; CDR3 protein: CASSGTSGDEQYF
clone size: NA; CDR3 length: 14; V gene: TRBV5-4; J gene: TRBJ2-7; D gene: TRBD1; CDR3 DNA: TGTGCCAGCAGCTTCATTGACAGGGCCTACGAGCAGTACTTC; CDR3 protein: CASSFIDRAYEQYF
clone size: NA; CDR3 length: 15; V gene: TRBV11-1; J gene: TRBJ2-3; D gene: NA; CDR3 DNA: TGTGCCAGCAGCTTAGGGCTGACTATCACAGATACGCAGTATTTT; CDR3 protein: CASSLGLTITDTQYF
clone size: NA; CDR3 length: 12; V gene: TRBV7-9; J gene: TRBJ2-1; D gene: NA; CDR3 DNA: TGTGCCAGCAGATCCTTCGGGAATGAGCAGTTCTTC; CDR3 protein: CASRSFGNEQFF
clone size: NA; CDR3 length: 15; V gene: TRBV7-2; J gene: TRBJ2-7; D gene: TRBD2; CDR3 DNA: TGTGCCAGCAGCCCAGGACTAGGGAAGCCCCACGAGCAGTGCTTC; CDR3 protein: CASSPGLGKPHEQCF
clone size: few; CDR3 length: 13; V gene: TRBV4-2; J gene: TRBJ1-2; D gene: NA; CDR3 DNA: TGTGCCAGCAGCCAAGACGATCGAGGCGGCTACACCTTC; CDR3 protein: CASSQDDRGGYTF
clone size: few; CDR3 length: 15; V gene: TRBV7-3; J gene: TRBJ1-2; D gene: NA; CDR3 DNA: TGTGCCAGCAGCTTATTCGTGGGGCCTTCGGCTGGCTACACCTTC; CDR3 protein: CASSLFVGPSAGYTF
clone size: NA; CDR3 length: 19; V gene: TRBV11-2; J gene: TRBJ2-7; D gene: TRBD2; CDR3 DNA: TGTGCCAGCAGCCACCCCCCGGGGTGGGGCGCAAGCGGGAGGTACGAGCAGTACTTC; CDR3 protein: CASSHPPGWGASGRYEQYF
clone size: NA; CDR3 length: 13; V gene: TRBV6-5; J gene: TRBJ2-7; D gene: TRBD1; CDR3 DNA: TGTGCCAGCAGCCGGGACAGGTTCTACGAGCAGTACTTC; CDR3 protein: CASSRDRFYEQYF
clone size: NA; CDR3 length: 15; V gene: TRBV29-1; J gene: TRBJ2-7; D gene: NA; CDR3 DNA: TGCAGCGCCATCCGGCCGGGAGAAGCGACCTACGAGCAGTACTTC; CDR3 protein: CSAIRPGEATYEQYF
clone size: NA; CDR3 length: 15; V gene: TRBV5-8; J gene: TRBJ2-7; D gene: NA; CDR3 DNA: TGTGCCAGCAGCCAACCCCCCAGGGTTCCCTTCGAGCAGTACTTC; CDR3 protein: CASSQPPRVPFEQYF
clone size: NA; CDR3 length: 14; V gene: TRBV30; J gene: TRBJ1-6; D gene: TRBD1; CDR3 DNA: TGTGCCTGGAGTGATTTAGGGGGCCTCCCGCCCCTCCACTTT; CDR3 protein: CAWSDLGGLPPLHF
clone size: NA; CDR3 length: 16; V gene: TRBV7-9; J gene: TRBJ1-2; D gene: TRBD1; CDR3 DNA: TGTGCCAGCAGCTCAAACCGGGACAGGGGGAGGGAAGGCTACACCTTC; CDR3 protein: CASSSNRDRGREGYTF
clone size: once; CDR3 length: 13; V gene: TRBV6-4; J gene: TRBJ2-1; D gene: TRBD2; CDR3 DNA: TGTGCCAGCAGTCAGCGGGAGGGAAATGAGCAGTTCTTC; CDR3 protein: CASSQREGNEQFF
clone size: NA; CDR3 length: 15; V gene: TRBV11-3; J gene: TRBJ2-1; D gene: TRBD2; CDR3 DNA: TGTGCCAGCAGCTCGCGGGAGGAGTCCTACAATGAGCAGTTCTTC; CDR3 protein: CASSSREESYNEQFF
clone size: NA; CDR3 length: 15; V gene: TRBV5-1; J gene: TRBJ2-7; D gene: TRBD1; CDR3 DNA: TGCGCCACCCGCCCGGGAGGACAGGGGGCCGACGAGCAGTACTTC; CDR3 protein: CATRPGGQGADEQYF
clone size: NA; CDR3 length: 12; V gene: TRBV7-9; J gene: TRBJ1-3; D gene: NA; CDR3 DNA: TGTTCCAGCAGCCCCCAAGGAAACACCATATATTTT; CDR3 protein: CSSSPQGNTIYF
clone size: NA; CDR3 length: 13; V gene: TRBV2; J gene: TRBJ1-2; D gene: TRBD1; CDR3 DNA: TGTGCCAGTGACAGGGAATACCACTATGGCTACACCTTC; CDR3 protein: CASDREYHYGYTF
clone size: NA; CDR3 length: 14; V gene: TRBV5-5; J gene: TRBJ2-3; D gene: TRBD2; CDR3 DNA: TGTGCCAGCAGCTTGTCGGGGGAGGGGGATACGCAGTATTTT; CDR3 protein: CASSLSGEGDTQYF
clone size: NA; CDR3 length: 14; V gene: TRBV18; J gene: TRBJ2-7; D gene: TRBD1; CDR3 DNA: TGTGCCAGCTCACCCCGGGACAGGGCGTACGAGCAGTACTTC; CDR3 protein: CASSPRDRAYEQYF
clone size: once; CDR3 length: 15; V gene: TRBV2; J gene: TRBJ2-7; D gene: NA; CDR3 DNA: TGTGCCAGCAGTGAAGGAACAGGCCAAACCTACGAGCAGTACTTC; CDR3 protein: CASSEGTGQTYEQYF
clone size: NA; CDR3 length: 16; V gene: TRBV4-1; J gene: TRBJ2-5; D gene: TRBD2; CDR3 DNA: TGCGCCAGCAGCTTAAATAGCGGGAGTTCCGCGGAGACCCAGTACTTC; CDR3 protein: CASSLNSGSSAETQYF
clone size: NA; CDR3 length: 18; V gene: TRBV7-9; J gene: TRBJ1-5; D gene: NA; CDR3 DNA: TGTGCCAGCAGCTTAGAGGTTGTGGGCAGGGGAGGCAATCAGCCCCAGCATTTT; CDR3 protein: CASSLEVVGRGGNQPQHF